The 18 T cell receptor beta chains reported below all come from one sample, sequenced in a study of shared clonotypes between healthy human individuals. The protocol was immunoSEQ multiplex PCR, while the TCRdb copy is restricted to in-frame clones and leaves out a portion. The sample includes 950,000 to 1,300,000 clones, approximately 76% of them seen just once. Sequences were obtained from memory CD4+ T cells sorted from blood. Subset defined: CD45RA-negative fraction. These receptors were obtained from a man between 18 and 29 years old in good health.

CDR3: CASRPQGGNTEAFF. DNA for the CDR3: TGTGCCAGCAGGCCACAGGGGGGGAACACTGAAGCTTTCTTT. The V gene is TRBV6-1, the J gene TRBJ1-1; 8 nucleotides line up with TRBD1. CDR1 is MNHNS, CDR2 SASEGT, per germline. Losses at the gene ends were 6 bases for V and 1 base for J; bases not matched to a gene: 4. The CDR3 is 14 amino acids.

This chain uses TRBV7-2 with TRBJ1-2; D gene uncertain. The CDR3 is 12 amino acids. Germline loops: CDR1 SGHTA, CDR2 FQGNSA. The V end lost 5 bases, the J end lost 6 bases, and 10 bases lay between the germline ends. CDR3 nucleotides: TGTGCCAGCAGCCCTCGGACGGATGGCTACACCTTC. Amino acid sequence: CASSPRTDGYTF. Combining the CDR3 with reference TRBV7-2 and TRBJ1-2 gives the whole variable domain GAGVSQSPSNKVTEKGKDVELRCDPISGHTALYWYRQSLGQGLEFLIYFQGNSAPDKSGLPSDRFSAERTGGSVSTLTIQRTQQEDSAVYLCASSPRTDGYTFGSGTRLTVV.

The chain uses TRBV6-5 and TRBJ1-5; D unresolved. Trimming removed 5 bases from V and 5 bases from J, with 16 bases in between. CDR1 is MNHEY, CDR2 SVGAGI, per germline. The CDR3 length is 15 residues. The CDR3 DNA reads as TGTGCCAGCAGTCCACACCGGGATGGGCATCAGCCCCAGCATTTT. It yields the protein CASSPHRDGHQPQHF.

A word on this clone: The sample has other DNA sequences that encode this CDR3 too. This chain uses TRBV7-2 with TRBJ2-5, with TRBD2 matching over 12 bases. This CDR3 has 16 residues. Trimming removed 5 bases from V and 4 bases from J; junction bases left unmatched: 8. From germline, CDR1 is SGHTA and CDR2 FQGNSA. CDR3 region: CASSRLAGGPSETQYF. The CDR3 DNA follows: TGTGCCAGCAGCCGTCTAGCGGGAGGGCCTTCAGAGACCCAGTACTTC.

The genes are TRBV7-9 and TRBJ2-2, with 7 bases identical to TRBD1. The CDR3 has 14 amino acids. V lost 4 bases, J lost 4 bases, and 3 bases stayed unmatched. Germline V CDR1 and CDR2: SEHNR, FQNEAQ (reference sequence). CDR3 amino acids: CASSWGTATGELFF. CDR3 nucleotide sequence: TGTGCCAGCAGCTGGGGGACAGCCACCGGGGAGCTGTTTTTT.

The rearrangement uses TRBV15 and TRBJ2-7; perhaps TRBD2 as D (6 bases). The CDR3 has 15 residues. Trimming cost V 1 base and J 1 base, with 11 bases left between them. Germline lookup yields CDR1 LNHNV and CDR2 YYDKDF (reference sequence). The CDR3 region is CATSRGWAGSYEQYF. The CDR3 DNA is TGTGCCACCAGCAGAGGGTGGGCGGGATCCTACGAGCAGTACTTC.

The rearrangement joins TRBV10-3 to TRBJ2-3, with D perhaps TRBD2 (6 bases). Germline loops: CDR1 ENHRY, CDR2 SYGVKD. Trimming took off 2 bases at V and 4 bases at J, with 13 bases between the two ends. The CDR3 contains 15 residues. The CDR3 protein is CAISEGGSTPDTQYF. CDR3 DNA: TGTGCCATCAGTGAGGGAGGGAGTACTCCAGATACGCAGTATTTT.

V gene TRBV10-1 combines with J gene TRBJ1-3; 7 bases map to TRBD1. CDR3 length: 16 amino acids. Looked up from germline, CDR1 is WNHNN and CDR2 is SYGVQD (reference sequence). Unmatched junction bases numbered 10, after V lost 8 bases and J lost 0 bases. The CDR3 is CASSTGQTGSGNTIYF. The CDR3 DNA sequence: TGCGCCAGCTCCACGGGACAGACCGGCTCTGGAAACACCATATATTTT.

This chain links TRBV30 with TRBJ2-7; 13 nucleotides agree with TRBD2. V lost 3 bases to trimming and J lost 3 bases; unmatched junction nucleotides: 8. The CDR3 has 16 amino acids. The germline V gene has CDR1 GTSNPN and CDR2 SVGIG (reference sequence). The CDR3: CAWSPLGLAGYYEQYF. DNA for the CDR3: TGTGCCTGGAGCCCGCTGGGACTAGCGGGATACTACGAGCAGTACTTC.

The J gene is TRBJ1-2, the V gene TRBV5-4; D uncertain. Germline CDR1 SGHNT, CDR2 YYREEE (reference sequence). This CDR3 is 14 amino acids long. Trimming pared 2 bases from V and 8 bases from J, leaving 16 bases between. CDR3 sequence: CASSFGGDMNGYTF. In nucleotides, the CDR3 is TGTGCCAGCAGCTTTGGCGGGGATATGAACGGCTACACCTTC.

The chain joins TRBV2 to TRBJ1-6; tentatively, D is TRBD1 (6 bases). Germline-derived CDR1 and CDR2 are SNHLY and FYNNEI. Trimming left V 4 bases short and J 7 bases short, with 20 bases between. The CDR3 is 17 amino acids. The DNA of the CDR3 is TGTGCCAGCAGTGGGGCAGGGGCGGCTGGGTTGAATTCACCCCTCCACTTT. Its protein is CASSGAGAAGLNSPLHF.

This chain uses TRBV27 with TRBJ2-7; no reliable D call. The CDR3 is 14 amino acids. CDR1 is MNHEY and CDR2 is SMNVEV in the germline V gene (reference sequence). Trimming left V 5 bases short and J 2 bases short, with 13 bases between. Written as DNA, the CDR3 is TGTGCCAGCAGTCCGCACTACACCACCTACGAGCAGTACTTC. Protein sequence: CASSPHYTTYEQYF.

CDR3 protein: CASSYGQGVNYGYTF. Written as DNA, the CDR3 is TGTGCCAGCAGTTACGGCCAGGGAGTGAACTATGGCTACACCTTC. The gene calls are TRBV6-6 and TRBJ1-2; D possibly corresponds to TRBD1 (5 bases). The germline V gene has CDR1 MNHNY and CDR2 SVGAGI (reference sequence). The CDR3 covers 15 residues. The ends were cut back, 2 bases at V and 2 bases at J, with 12 bases in the middle.

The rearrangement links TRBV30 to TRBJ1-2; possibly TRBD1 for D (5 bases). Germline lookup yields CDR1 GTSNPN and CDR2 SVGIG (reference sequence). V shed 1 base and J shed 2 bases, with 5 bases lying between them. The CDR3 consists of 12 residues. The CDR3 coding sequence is TGTGCCTGGAGTGGACAGAACTATGGCTACACCTTC. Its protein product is CAWSGQNYGYTF.

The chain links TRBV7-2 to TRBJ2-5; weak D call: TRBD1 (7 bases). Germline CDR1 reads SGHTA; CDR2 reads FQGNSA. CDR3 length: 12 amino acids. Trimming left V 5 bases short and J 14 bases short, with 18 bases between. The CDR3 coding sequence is TGTGCCAGCAGCCCGCCAGGGGGGACTCCTTACTTC. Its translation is CASSPPGGTPYF.

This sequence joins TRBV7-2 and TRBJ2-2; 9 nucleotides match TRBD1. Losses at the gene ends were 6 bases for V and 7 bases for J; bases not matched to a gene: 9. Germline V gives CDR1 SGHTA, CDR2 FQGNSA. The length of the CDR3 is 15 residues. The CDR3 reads CASRKDRGSFGELFF. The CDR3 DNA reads TGTGCCAGCAGAAAGGACAGGGGCTCTTTCGGGGAGCTGTTTTTT. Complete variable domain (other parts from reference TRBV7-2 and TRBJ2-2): GAGVSQSPSNKVTEKGKDVELRCDPISGHTALYWYRQSLGQGLEFLIYFQGNSAPDKSGLPSDRFSAERTGGSVSTLTIQRTQQEDSAVYLCASRKDRGSFGELFFGEGSRLTVL.

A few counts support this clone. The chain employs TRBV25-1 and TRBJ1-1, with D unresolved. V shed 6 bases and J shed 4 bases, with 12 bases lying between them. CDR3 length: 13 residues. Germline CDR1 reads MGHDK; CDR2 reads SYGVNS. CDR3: CASSRPGSTEAFF. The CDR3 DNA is TGTGCCAGCAGCCGTCCGGGGAGCACTGAAGCTTTCTTT.

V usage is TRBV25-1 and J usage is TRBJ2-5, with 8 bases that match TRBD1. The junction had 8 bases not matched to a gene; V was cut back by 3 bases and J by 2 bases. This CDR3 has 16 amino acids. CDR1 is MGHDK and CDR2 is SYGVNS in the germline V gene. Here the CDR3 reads CASSESLRTGQETQYF. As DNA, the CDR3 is TGTGCCAGCAGTGAGTCCCTGAGGACAGGGCAAGAGACCCAGTACTTC. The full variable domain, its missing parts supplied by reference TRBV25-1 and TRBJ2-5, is EADIYQTPRYLVIGTGKKITLECSQTMGHDKMYWYQQDPGMELHLIHYSYGVNSTEKGDLSSESTVSRIRTEHFPLTLESARPSHTSQYLCASSESLRTGQETQYFGPGTRLLVL.